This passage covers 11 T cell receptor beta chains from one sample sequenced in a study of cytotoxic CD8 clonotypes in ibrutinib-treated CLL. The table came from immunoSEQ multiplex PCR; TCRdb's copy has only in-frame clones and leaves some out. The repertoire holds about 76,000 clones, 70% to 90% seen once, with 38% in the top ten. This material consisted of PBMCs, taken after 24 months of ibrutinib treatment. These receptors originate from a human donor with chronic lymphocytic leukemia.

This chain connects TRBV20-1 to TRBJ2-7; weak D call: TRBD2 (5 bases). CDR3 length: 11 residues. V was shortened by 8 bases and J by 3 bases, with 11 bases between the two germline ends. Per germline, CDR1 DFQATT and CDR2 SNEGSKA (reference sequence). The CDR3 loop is CSSGPFYEQYF. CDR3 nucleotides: TGCAGTAGCGGACCGTTCTACGAGCAGTACTTC.

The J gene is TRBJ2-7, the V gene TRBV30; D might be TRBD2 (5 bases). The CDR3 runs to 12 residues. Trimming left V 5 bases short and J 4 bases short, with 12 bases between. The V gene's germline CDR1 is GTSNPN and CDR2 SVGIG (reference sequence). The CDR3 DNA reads TGTGCCTGGGCCGATCTAGCTTACGAGCAGTACTTC. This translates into CAWADLAYEQYF.

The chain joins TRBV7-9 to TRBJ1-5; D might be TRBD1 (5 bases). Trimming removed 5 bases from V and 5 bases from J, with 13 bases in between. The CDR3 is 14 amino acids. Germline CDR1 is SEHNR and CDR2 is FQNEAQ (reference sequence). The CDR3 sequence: CASSVGRADQPQHF. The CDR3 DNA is TGTGCCAGCAGCGTGGGCAGGGCCGATCAGCCCCAGCATTTT.

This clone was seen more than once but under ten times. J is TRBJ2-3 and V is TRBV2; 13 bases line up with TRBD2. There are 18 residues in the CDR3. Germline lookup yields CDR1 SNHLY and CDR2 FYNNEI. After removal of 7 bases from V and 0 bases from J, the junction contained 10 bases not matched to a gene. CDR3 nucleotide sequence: TGTGCCAGCACTCAGACTAGCGGGAGGTTCTCTAGCACAGATACGCAGTATTTT. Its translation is CASTQTSGRFSSTDTQYF.

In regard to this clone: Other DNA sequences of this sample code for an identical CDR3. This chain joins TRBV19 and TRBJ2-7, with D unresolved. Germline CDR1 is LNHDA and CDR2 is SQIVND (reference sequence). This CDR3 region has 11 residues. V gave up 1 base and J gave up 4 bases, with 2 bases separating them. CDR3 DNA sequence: TGTGCCAGTAGTATAGGTTACGAGCAGTACTTC. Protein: CASSIGYEQYF.

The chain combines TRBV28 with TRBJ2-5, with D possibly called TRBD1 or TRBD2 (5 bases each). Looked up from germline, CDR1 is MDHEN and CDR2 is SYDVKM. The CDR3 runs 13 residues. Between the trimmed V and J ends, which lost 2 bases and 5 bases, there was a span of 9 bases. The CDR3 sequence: CASSLRGAETQYF. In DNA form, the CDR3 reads TGTGCCAGCAGTTTACGAGGGGCGGAGACCCAGTACTTC.

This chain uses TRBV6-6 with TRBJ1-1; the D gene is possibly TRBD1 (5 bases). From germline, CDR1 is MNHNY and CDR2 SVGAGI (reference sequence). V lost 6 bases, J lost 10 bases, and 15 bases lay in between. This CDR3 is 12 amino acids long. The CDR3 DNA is TGTGCCAGCAGCCGGACCTCAGGGAGAGCTTTCTTT. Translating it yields CASSRTSGRAFF.

CDR3 coding DNA: TGTGCCAGCAGCTTTCTTCTGAAGCACGATGAAGAGACCCAGTACTTC. Protein sequence: CASSFLLKHDEETQYF. The chain links TRBV7-3 to TRBJ2-5; D ambiguous. The germline CDR1 and CDR2 sequences are SGHTA and FQGTGA. The CDR3 has 16 residues. V lost 3 bases to trimming and J lost 3 bases, with 17 bases between them.

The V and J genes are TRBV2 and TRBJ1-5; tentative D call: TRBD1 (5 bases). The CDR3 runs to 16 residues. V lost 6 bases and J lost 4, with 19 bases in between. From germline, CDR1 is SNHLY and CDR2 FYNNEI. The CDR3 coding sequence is TGTGCCAGCAGCCCCCCTGCCGGGACGACAAATCAGCCCCAGCATTTT. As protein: CASSPPAGTTNQPQHF.

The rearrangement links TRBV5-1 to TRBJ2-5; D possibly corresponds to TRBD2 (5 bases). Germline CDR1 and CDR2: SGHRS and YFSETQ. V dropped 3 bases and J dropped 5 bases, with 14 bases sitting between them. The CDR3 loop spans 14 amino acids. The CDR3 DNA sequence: TGCGCCAGCAGCTCCGGGATTACAGAGGAGACCCAGTACTTC. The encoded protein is CASSSGITEETQYF.

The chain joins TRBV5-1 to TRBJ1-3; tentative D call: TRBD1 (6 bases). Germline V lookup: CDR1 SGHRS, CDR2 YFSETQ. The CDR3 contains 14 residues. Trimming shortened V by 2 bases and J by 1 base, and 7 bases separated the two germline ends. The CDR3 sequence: CASSFGQSGNTIYF. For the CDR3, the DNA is TGCGCCAGCAGCTTCGGACAGTCTGGAAACACCATATATTTT.